These 26 T cell receptor beta chains came from one sample sequenced in a study of control samples from healthy donors and cancer patients. The protocol was immunoSEQ multiplex PCR, while the TCRdb copy is restricted to in-frame clones and leaves out a portion. This sample has roughly 93,000 clones, with around 90% found just once. The specimen was PBMCs. These receptors were taken from a woman between 50 and 59 years old with colorectal cancer.

The J gene is TRBJ2-1, the V gene TRBV6-5, with TRBD1 matching over 9 bases. The CDR3 is 16 amino acids. The trim removed 2 bases at V and 6 bases at J, leaving 8 bases unmatched. Germline loops: CDR1 MNHEY, CDR2 SVGAGI. CDR3 DNA sequence: TGTGCCAGCAGTTACCCCGACAGGGGGAGAGGCAATGAGCAGTTCTTC. Translation: CASSYPDRGRGNEQFF.

The chain employs TRBV7-9 and TRBJ2-1; TRBD2 is a possible D gene (7 bases). Germline loops: CDR1 SEHNR, CDR2 FQNEAQ (reference sequence). The V end was cut by 4 bases, the J end by 4 bases, with 14 bases between. The CDR3 covers 15 residues. The CDR3 DNA is TGTGCCAGCAGCTCGGGAGGACAGAAGTACAATGAGCAGTTCTTC. As protein: CASSSGGQKYNEQFF.

The chain has TRBV18 and TRBJ2-2; D may be TRBD1 (6 bases). This CDR3 comprises 19 residues. The germline V and J ends were trimmed by 1 base and 4 bases, with 22 bases remaining between them. CDR1 and CDR2 (germline): KGHSH, LQKENI. The CDR3 protein is CASSPRQGKSRGTTGELFF. The CDR3 DNA reads as TGTGCCAGCTCACCACGGCAGGGGAAAAGTAGAGGAACCACCGGGGAGCTGTTTTTT.

The CDR3 reads CASSIAGGRGNEQFF. Here the CDR3 DNA reads TGTGCCAGCAGCATAGCGGGGGGGCGAGGGAATGAGCAGTTCTTC. V gene TRBV2 combines with J gene TRBJ2-1; 11 bases fit TRBD2. The V and J ends lost 6 bases and 7 bases, in that order; junction bases with no gene match: 8. CDR1 is SNHLY, CDR2 FYNNEI, per germline. This CDR3 has 15 residues.

The chain recombines TRBV28 with TRBJ2-2; D uncertain. This CDR3 spans 13 amino acids. The germline V gene has CDR1 MDHEN and CDR2 SYDVKM. V was pared by 7 bases and J by 1 base, with 7 bases between. CDR3 amino acids: CASMTGNTGELFF. The CDR3, as DNA: TGTGCCAGCATGACGGGGAACACCGGGGAGCTGTTTTTT.

The chain combines TRBV5-4 with TRBJ1-2, with D possibly TRBD1 on 6 matching bases. CDR1 SGHNT and CDR2 YYREEE come from the germline V gene (reference sequence). The CDR3 consists of 13 residues. The V end lost 1 base, the J end lost 8 bases, and 12 bases lay between the germline ends. The CDR3 protein is CASSLMGARGYTF. The CDR3 nucleotides read TGTGCCAGCAGCTTGATGGGGGCACGAGGCTACACCTTC. Combining the CDR3 with reference TRBV5-4 and TRBJ1-2 gives the whole variable domain ETGVTQSPTHLIKTRGQQVTLRCSSQSGHNTVSWYQQALGQGPQFIFQYYREEENGRGNFPPRFSGLQFPNYSSELNVNALELDDSALYLCASSLMGARGYTFGSGTRLTVV.

The chain combines TRBV27 with TRBJ1-1, with D unresolved. The germline V gene has CDR1 MNHEY and CDR2 SMNVEV (reference sequence). This CDR3 contains 15 residues. V was clipped by 0 bases and J by 5 bases, with 13 bases between them. The CDR3 loop is CASSLSANLGTEAFF. The DNA of the CDR3 is TGTGCCAGCAGTTTATCGGCTAACCTGGGGACTGAAGCTTTCTTT.

The V call is TRBV5-1, the J call TRBJ1-5, with 7 bases identical to TRBD1. V lost 0 bases and J lost 0; bases outside the gene matches: 3. CDR1 and CDR2 from the germline V gene are SGHRS and YFSETQ. CDR3 length: 16 amino acids. The CDR3 region is CASSLGDSYSNQPQHF. The CDR3 coding sequence is TGCGCCAGCAGCTTGGGGGACAGTTATAGCAATCAGCCCCAGCATTTT.

This clone appeared once. CDR3 nucleotides: TGTGCCAGTATGGCTGACAGGGAATTCTACAATGAGCAGTTCTTC. It is translated as CASMADREFYNEQFF. The V gene is TRBV19, the J gene TRBJ2-1, with 7 bases aligning to TRBD1. V gave up 7 bases and J gave up 3 bases; unmatched junction bases: 9. CDR3 size: 15 residues. Germline values: CDR1 LNHDA, CDR2 SQIVND (reference sequence).

Only a few counts were recorded for this clone. V and J are TRBV6-5 and TRBJ1-6; D is uncertain. The CDR3 has 12 amino acids. Germline CDR1 reads MNHEY; CDR2 reads SVGAGI. V shed 7 bases and J shed 4 bases, with 5 bases lying between them. Here the CDR3 reads CASTGYNSPLHF. In DNA, the CDR3 is TGTGCCAGCACGGGTTATAATTCACCCCTCCACTTT.

The chain combines TRBV5-1 with TRBJ2-1; 7 bases are shared with TRBD1. The length of the CDR3 is 14 residues. Germline CDR1 is SGHRS and CDR2 is YFSETQ. Trimming cost V 4 bases and J 2 bases; bases outside gene matches: 3. CDR3 coding DNA: TGCGCCAGCAGCGACGGGACAGCCTACAATGAGCAGTTCTTC. As protein: CASSDGTAYNEQFF.

The V call is TRBV7-8, the J call TRBJ2-5, with 8 positions matching TRBD2. Germline V gene lookup returns CDR1 SGHVS and CDR2 FQNEAQ. The CDR3 has 16 amino acids. After removal of 5 bases from V and 3 bases from J, the junction contained 11 bases not matched to a gene. The CDR3 region is CASSPLWRGDKETQYF. The CDR3 DNA is TGTGCCAGCAGCCCCCTATGGCGGGGGGATAAAGAGACCCAGTACTTC.

This clone was seen more than once but under ten times. The J gene is TRBJ1-4, the V gene TRBV4-1; D unresolved. The CDR3 is 15 amino acids. Trimming took off 1 base at V and 8 bases at J, with 14 bases between the two ends. Germline V gene data show CDR1 as MGHRA and CDR2 as YSYEKL. The CDR3 is CASSQGLGLDEKLFF. CDR3 nucleotide sequence: TGCGCCAGCAGCCAAGGACTGGGGTTAGACGAAAAACTGTTTTTT.

The J gene is TRBJ1-6, the V gene TRBV27; D is uncertain. This CDR3 spans 14 amino acids. Germline V gene lookup returns CDR1 MNHEY and CDR2 SMNVEV (reference sequence). The ends were cut back, 2 bases at V and 6 bases at J, with 8 bases in the middle. CDR3 sequence: CASSLERGNSPLHF. CDR3 in DNA: TGTGCCAGCAGTTTAGAGCGTGGTAATTCACCCCTCCACTTT.

This clone was detected a few times. V and J are TRBV18 and TRBJ2-3; TRBD1 matches at 11 bases. Germline trimming cut 2 bases from V and 4 bases from J; bases unmatched to any gene: 2. The CDR3 is 15 amino acids. Germline assignment: CDR1 KGHSH and CDR2 LQKENI. CDR3 loop: CASSPGDRGADTQYF. The CDR3 bases are TGTGCCAGCTCACCAGGGGACAGGGGGGCAGATACGCAGTATTTT.

V usage is TRBV3-1 (or the pseudogene TRBV3-2) and J usage is TRBJ1-1; TRBD1 matches 11 bases. The germline CDR1 and CDR2 sequences are LGHDT and YNNKEL (reference sequence). This CDR3 is built from 15 residues. J lost 5 bases, V lost 5 bases, and 7 bases had no gene match. The CDR3 coding sequence is TGTGCCAGCAGCAGGACAGGGGGCGGAGGTACTGAAGCTTTCTTT. It translates to CASSRTGGGGTEAFF.

The V call is TRBV19, the J call TRBJ1-4, with D hard to call. Germline V lookup: CDR1 LNHDA, CDR2 SQIVND (reference sequence). V lost 4 bases and J lost 5, with 14 bases in between. This CDR3 spans 15 amino acids. In DNA form, the CDR3 reads TGTGCCAGTAGTAAGCTTCGGAATAACAATGAAAAACTGTTTTTT. It translates to CASSKLRNNNEKLFF. Based on the CDR3 plus reference TRBV19 and TRBJ1-4, the full variable domain is DGGITQSPKYLFRKEGQNVTLSCEQNLNHDAMYWYRQDPGQGLRLIYYSQIVNDFQKGDIAEGYSVSREKKESFPLTVTSAQKNPTAFYLCASSKLRNNNEKLFFGSGTQLSVL.

This rearrangement joins TRBV2 to TRBJ2-3, with D uncertain. Trimming took 7 bases from V and 8 from J, leaving 10 bases between them. Germline loops: CDR1 SNHLY, CDR2 FYNNEI. The length of the CDR3 is 11 residues. Here the CDR3 reads CASTGAGTQYF. CDR3 coding DNA: TGTGCCAGCACCGGAGCAGGTACGCAGTATTTT. Filled out from reference TRBV2 and TRBJ2-3, the complete variable domain reads EPEVTQTPSHQVTQMGQEVILRCVPISNHLYFYWYRQILGQKVEFLVSFYNNEISEKSEIFDDQFSVERPDGSNFTLKIRSTKLEDSAMYFCASTGAGTQYFGPGTRLTVL.

This chain's CDR3 is CATSEHETHQETQYF. CDR3 nucleotides: TGTGCCACCAGTGAACACGAGACGCACCAAGAGACCCAGTACTTC. The rearrangement links TRBV24-1 to TRBJ2-5; no firm D call. The CDR3 spans 15 residues. Germline V gene sequence: CDR1 KGHDR, CDR2 SFDVKD. V lost 4 bases and J 0 bases, leaving 11 bases between the germline ends.

The V call is TRBV28, the J call TRBJ1-5, with a possible D match to TRBD1 (6 bases). V was cut by 7 bases and J by 6 bases, with 10 bases left in between. This CDR3 comprises 12 residues. Germline V gene sequence: CDR1 MDHEN, CDR2 SYDVKM. The CDR3 DNA reads as TGTGCCAGCAATCCGGACAGTCAGCCCCAGCATTTT. Protein: CASNPDSQPQHF.

This sequence joins TRBV27 and TRBJ1-5, with D maybe TRBD1 (6 bases). Trimming took off 8 bases at V and 0 bases at J, with 14 bases between the two ends. CDR1 MNHEY and CDR2 SMNVEV come from the germline V gene (reference sequence). The CDR3 contains 15 residues. For the CDR3, the DNA is TGTGCCAGCGCTAGGGGGACTTATAGCAATCAGCCCCAGCATTTT. Translating it yields CASARGTYSNQPQHF.

The rearrangement uses TRBV30 and TRBJ1-4; D remains ambiguous. V gave up 1 base and J gave up 5 bases, with 8 bases separating them. CDR3 length: 13 residues. Per germline, CDR1 GTSNPN and CDR2 SVGIG (reference sequence). CDR3 sequence (DNA): TGTGCCTGGAGTGGTCAAAGAAATGAAAAACTGTTTTTT. This translates into CAWSGQRNEKLFF.

As to this clone: In the same sample, other DNA sequences code for this CDR3. The chain uses TRBV15 and TRBJ2-3; D gene unclear. The germline CDR1 and CDR2 sequences are LNHNV and YYDKDF (reference sequence). This CDR3 comprises 12 residues. V was trimmed by 0 bases and J by 3 bases, leaving 1 base between them. This chain's CDR3 is CATSRDTDTQYF. The CDR3 coding sequence is TGTGCCACCAGCAGAGATACAGATACGCAGTATTTT. Filled out from reference TRBV15 and TRBJ2-3, the complete variable domain reads DAMVIQNPRYQVTQFGKPVTLSCSQTLNHNVMYWYQQKSSQAPKLLFHYYDKDFNNEADTPDNFQSRRPNTSFCFLDIRSPGLGDTAMYLCATSRDTDTQYFGPGTRLTVL.

Here the CDR3 reads CASSLRVGQRYGYTF. DNA of the CDR3: TGTGCCAGCAGTTTAAGGGTGGGACAGCGCTATGGCTACACCTTC. The rearrangement joins TRBV28 to TRBJ1-2; 7 nucleotides align to TRBD1. The CDR3 length is 15 residues. Trimming at V came to 2 bases and at J to 4 bases, leaving 7 bases not matched to a gene. Germline CDR1 is MDHEN and CDR2 is SYDVKM.

This clone has a single count. This sequence joins TRBV28 and TRBJ1-6; D might be TRBD1 (5 bases). Germline CDR1 is MDHEN and CDR2 is SYDVKM. V was pared by 2 bases and J by 7 bases, with 12 bases between. The CDR3 totals 15 residues. The CDR3 sequence is CASSLDGAWNSPLHF. Written as DNA, the CDR3 is TGTGCCAGCAGTTTAGATGGGGCATGGAATTCACCCCTCCACTTT.

V and J are TRBV9 and TRBJ1-2, with TRBD1 matching over 8 bases. CDR1 and CDR2 (germline): SGDLS, YYNGEE. The trim removed 0 bases at V and 3 bases at J, leaving 7 bases unmatched. The CDR3 is 16 amino acids. The CDR3 coding sequence is TGTGCCAGCAGCGTAGAGGGACAGGCCCTTGACTATGGCTACACCTTC. Translating gives CASSVEGQALDYGYTF.